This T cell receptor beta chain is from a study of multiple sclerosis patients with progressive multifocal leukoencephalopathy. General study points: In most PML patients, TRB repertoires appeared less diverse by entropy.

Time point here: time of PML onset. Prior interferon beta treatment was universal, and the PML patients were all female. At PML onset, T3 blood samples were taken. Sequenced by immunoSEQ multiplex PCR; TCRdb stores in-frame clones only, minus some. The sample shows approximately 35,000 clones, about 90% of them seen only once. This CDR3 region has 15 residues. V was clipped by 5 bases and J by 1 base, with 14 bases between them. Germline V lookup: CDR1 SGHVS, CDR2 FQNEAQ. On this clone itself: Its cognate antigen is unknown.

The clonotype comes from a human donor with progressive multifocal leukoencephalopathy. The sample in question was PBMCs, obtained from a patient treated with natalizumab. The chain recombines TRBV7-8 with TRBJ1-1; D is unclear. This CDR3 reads CASSPTSRSNTEAFF. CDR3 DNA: TGTGCCAGCAGCCCGACTTCACGGTCGAACACTGAAGCTTTCTTT.